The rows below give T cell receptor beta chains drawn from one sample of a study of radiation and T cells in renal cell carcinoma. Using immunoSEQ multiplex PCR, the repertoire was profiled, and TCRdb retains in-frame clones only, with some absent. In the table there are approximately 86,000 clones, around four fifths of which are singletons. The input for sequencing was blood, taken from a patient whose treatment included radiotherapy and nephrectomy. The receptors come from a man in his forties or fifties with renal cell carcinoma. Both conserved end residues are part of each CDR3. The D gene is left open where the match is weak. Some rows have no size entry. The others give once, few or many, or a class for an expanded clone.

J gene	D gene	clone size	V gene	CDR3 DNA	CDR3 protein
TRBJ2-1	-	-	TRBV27	TGTGCCAGTTCCGGGGGGCCCTACAATGAGCAGTTCTTC	CASSGGPYNEQFF
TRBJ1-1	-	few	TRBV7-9	TGTGCCAGCAGCGGGGGCCAGACCTCGAACACTGAAGCTTTCTTT	CASSGGQTSNTEAFF
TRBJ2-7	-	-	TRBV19	TGTGCCAGTAGCCCGCCCCGACCACCGGAATACGAGCAGTACTTC	CASSPPRPPEYEQYF
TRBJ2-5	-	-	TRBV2	TGTGCCAGCAAGCGGAGTAAAGAGACCCAGTACTTC	CASKRSKETQYF
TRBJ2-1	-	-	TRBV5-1	TGCGCCAGCAGCTTGGCCCAGGGCTCCCACAATGAGCAGTTCTTC	CASSLAQGSHNEQFF
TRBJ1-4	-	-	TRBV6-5	TGTGCCAGCAGTTACACCGGGTCCCTTAATGAAAAACTGTTTTTT	CASSYTGSLNEKLFF
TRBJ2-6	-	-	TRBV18	TGTGCCAGCTCCCTCTCTGGGGCCAACGTCCTGACTTTC	CASSLSGANVLTF
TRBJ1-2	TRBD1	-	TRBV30	TGTGCCTGGGGACGGGACAGACCCTATGGCTACACCTTC	CAWGRDRPYGYTF
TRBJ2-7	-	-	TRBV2	TGTGCCAGCAGTGACCAGGGTTACGAGCAGTACTTC	CASSDQGYEQYF
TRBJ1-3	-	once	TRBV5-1	TGCGCCAGCAGTTTACAACAACAGGGCTCGAACACCATATATTTT	CASSLQQQGSNTIYF